Below, 8 T cell receptor beta chains from the same sample are listed, as sequenced in a study of blood T cell repertoires in COVID-19. Clones were read by immunoSEQ multiplex PCR, and TCRdb kept only the in-frame ones, dropping some. The sample contains 130,000 to 150,000 clones, 84% of which appear only once. Sequenced material: peripheral blood. These receptor sequences come from a human donor in a cohort sampled during active COVID-19.

The chain has TRBV11-2 and TRBJ2-2, with TRBD1 matching 10 bases. J gave up 5 bases and V 5 bases, and 5 bases lay outside the gene matches. There are 15 residues in the CDR3. Germline V gene data show CDR1 as SGHAT and CDR2 as FQNNGV. The CDR3: CASSAGTGVTGELFF. The CDR3 coding sequence is TGTGCCAGCAGCGCCGGGACAGGGGTAACCGGGGAGCTGTTTTTT.

This clone was seen only once. The chain is built from TRBV3-1 (or the pseudogene TRBV3-2) and TRBJ2-5; 9 bases are shared with TRBD2. V lost 1 base to trimming and J lost 4 bases; unmatched junction nucleotides: 7. Germline V gene data show CDR1 as LGHDT and CDR2 as YNNKEL (reference sequence). The CDR3 has 16 amino acids. This CDR3 reads CASSQVHAGGRETQYF. In DNA form, the CDR3 reads TGTGCCAGCAGCCAAGTTCACGCGGGGGGGCGAGAGACCCAGTACTTC.

The V gene is TRBV19, the J gene TRBJ1-1, with a tentative D call TRBD1 (6 bases). There are 14 residues in the CDR3. With 5 bases removed from V and 2 bases from J, the gap between germline ends came to 12 bases. From germline, CDR1 is LNHDA and CDR2 SQIVND (reference sequence). CDR3 region: CASSHREINTEAFF. CDR3 sequence (DNA): TGTGCCAGTAGTCACAGGGAAATAAACACTGAAGCTTTCTTT. Supplemented by reference TRBV19 and TRBJ1-1, the full variable domain reads DGGITQSPKYLFRKEGQNVTLSCEQNLNHDAMYWYRQDPGQGLRLIYYSQIVNDFQKGDIAEGYSVSREKKESFPLTVTSAQKNPTAFYLCASSHREINTEAFFGQGTRLTVV.

This clone was counted only a few times. The rearrangement uses TRBV5-1 and TRBJ1-3; 8 bases map to TRBD1. V shed 3 bases, J shed 3 bases, and the junction held 8 bases outside the gene matches. This CDR3 is built from 16 residues. CDR1 is SGHRS and CDR2 is YFSETQ in the germline V gene. CDR3 sequence reads: CASSSTGQGFGNTIYF. The CDR3 DNA reads as TGCGCCAGCAGCTCGACCGGACAGGGCTTTGGAAACACCATATATTTT. Variable domain in full (rest from reference TRBV5-1 and TRBJ1-3): KAGVTQTPRYLIKTRGQQVTLSCSPISGHRSVSWYQQTPGQGLQFLFEYFSETQRNKGNFPGRFSGRQFSNSRSEMNVSTLELGDSALYLCASSSTGQGFGNTIYFGEGSWLTVV.

This clone was detected a few times. The genes are TRBV21-1 and TRBJ2-7; the table's D call of TRBD1 was not tested on the DNA. TRBV21-1 is marked as a pseudogene. The CDR3 totals 18 residues. Here the CDR3 reads CASSKARVIETGVYEQYF. CDR3 in DNA: TGTGCCAGCAGCAAAGCCAGGGTTATCGAGACAGGAGTCTACGAGCAGTACTTC.

The chain recombines TRBV24-1 with TRBJ1-5; 10 nucleotides match TRBD1. Unmatched junction bases numbered 5, after V lost 6 bases and J lost 4 bases. The CDR3 runs to 15 residues. CDR1 is KGHDR and CDR2 is SFDVKD in the germline V gene. For the CDR3, the DNA is TGTGCCACCAGTCCGGGGGGACAGGGGAATCAGCCCCAGCATTTT. Amino acid sequence: CATSPGGQGNQPQHF.

The rearrangement uses TRBV9 and TRBJ2-1; 7 positions match TRBD1. V was clipped by 0 bases and J by 2 bases; unmatched bases: 2. CDR1 is SGDLS and CDR2 is YYNGEE in the germline V gene. The CDR3 has 15 amino acids. The CDR3 coding sequence is TGTGCCAGCAGCGTAGTGCAGGGGGCCTACAATGAGCAGTTCTTC. Residues: CASSVVQGAYNEQFF.

This clone was detected a few times. The V call is TRBV3-1 (or the pseudogene TRBV3-2), the J call TRBJ1-5; TRBD1 is a possible D gene (5 bases). Germline loops: CDR1 LGHDT, CDR2 YNNKEL (reference sequence). V was clipped by 0 bases and J by 2 bases, with 11 bases between them. The CDR3 runs to 16 residues. CDR3 amino acids: CASSQDGGGRNQPQHF. CDR3 bases: TGTGCCAGCAGCCAAGACGGGGGTGGGCGCAATCAGCCCCAGCATTTT.